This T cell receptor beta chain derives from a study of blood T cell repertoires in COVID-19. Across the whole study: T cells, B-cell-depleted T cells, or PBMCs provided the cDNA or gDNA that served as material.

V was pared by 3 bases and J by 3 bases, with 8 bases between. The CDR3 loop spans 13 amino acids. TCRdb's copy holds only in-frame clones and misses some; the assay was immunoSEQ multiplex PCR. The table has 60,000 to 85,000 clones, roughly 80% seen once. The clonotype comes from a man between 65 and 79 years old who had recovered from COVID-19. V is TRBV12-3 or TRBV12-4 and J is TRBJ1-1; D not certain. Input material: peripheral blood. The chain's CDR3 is CASSFGQYTEAFF. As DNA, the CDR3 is TGTGCCAGCAGTTTTGGGCAGTACACTGAAGCTTTCTTT.